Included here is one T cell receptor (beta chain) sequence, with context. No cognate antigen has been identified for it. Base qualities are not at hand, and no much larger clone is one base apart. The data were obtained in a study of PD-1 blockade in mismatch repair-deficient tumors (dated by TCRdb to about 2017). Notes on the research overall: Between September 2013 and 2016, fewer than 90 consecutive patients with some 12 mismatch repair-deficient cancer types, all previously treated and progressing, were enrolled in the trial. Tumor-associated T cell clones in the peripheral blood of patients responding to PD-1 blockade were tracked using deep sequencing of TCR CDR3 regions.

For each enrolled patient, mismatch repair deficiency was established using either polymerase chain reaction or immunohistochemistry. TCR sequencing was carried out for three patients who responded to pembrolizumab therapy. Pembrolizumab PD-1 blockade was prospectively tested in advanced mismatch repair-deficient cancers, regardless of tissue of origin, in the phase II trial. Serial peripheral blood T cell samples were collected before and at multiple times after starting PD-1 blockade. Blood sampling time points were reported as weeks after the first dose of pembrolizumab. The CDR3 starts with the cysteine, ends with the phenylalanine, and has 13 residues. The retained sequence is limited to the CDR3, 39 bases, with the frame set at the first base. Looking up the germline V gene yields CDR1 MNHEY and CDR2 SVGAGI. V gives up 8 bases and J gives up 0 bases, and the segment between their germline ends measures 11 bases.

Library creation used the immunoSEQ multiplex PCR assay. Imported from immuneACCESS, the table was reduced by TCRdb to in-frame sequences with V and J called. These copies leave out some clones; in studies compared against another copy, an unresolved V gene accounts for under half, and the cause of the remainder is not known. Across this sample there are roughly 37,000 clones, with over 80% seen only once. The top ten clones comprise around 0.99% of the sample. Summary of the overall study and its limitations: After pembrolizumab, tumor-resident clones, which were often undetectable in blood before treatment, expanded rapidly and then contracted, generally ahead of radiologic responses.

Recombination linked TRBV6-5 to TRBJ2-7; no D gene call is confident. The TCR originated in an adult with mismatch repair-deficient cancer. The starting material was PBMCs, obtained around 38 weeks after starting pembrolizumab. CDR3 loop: CASGDANSYEQYF. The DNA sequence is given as TGTGCCAGCGGTGATGCGAACTCCTACGAGCAGTACTTC.